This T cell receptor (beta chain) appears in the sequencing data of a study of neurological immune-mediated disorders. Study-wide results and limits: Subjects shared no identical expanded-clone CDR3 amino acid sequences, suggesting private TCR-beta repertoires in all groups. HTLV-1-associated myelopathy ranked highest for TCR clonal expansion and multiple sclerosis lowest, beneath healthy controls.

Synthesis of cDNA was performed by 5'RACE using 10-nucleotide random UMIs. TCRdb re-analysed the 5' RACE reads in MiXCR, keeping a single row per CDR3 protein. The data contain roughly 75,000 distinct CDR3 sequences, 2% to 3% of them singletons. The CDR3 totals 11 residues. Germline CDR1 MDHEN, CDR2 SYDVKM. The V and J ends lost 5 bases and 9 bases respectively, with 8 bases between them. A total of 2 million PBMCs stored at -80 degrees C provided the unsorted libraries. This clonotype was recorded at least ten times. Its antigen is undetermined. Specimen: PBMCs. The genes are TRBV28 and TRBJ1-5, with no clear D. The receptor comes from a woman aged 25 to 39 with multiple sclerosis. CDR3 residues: CASSHPGPQHF. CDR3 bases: TGTGCCAGCAGTCACCCCGGGCCCCAGCATTTT.